The sequence of this T cell receptor (beta chain) was determined in a study of glioma-infiltrating T cells. Study at large: Dexamethasone exposure before glioma surgery was limited to six or fewer days. Whole-study findings and limits: Tissue-blood divergence was below expectation in non-neoplastic patients, above in gliomas.

This CDR3 contains 18 residues. Germline CDR1 and CDR2: SEHNR and FQNEAQ (reference sequence). J was trimmed by 4 bases and V by 5 bases; bases with no gene match: 17. The iRepertoire nested amplicon-rescue multiplex PCR amplified TCR alpha and beta CDR3s from RNA. Input was about 85-400 ng of tissue mRNA or PBMC total RNA. In TCRdb, the multiplex PCR reads were re-called with MiXCR into one record per CDR3 protein. The data contain 300,000 to 400,000 distinct CDR3 sequences, 41% of them seen just once; the ten biggest clones take up about 11%. This clonotype has only a few counts. The antigen remains undetermined.

The sample taken for sequencing was glioma tissue, nonneoplastic brain tissue, or PBMCs (not recorded which). The source is a human donor with low-grade glioma or glioblastoma, undergoing nonglioma brain surgery, or in good health (not recorded which). The rearrangement uses TRBV7-9 and TRBJ2-3; 8 positions match TRBD2. CDR3 residues: CASSPGSLAGKAPDTQYF. The CDR3 DNA reads TGTGCCAGCAGCCCCGGAAGTTTAGCGGGAAAGGCTCCAGATACGCAGTATTTT.